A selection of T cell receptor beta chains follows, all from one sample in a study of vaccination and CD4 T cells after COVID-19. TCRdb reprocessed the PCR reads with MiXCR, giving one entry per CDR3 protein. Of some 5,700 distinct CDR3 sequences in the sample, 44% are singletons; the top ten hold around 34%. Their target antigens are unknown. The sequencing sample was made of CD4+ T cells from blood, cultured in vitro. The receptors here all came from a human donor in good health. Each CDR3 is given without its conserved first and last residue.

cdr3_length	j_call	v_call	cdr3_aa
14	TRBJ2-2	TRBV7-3	ASSRRQGGNTGELF
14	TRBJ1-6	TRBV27	ASRRGTGLSDSPLH
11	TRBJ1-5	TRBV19	ATELTGDRPQH
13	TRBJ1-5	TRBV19	ASSERDRGEQPQH
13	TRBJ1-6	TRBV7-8	ASSWGPKGNSPLH
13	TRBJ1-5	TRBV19	ASSIVGQGDQPQH
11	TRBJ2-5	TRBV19	ASNSHGGETQY
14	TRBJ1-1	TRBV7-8	ASSLGNRGTTTEAF
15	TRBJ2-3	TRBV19	ASSPLRGALNTDTQY
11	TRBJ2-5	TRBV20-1	SASEGQQETQY
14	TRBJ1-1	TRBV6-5	ASSYRSRGPNTEAF
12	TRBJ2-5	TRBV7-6	ASSAGTSGETQY
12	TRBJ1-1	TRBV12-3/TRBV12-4	ASSLGAGGTEAF
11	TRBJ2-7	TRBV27	ASSQGDSYEQY
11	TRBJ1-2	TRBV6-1	ATRMGFNYGYT
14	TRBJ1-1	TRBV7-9	ASSFNRRGGNTEAF